Presented here are 5 T cell receptor beta chains from one specimen sequenced in a study of T-cell memory formation after mild COVID-19. TCRdb reanalysed the 5' RACE reads using MiXCR and keeps one entry per CDR3 protein. The table records hundreds of thousands of distinct CDR3 sequences, roughly a fifth of them present only once. What was sequenced was PBMCs or a T cell subset sorted from them (not recorded which). The receptor source for this set is a man aged 18-30 years who had mild COVID-19 (a few samples of this study predate the infection). Cell type and time point are not known.

This clonotype has a handful of counts. The J gene is TRBJ1-1, the V gene TRBV3-1; tentative D call: TRBD1 (6 bases). V was trimmed by 3 bases and J by 9 bases, leaving 8 bases between them. The CDR3 sequence is 11 residues long. Germline-derived CDR1 and CDR2 are LGHDT and YNNKEL (reference sequence). CDR3 sequence: CASSHGTQAFF. CDR3 bases: TGTGCCAGCAGCCACGGGACACAAGCTTTCTTT.

This chain uses TRBV5-4 with TRBJ1-2; the match to TRBD1 covers 9 bases. Germline V gene sequence: CDR1 SGHNT, CDR2 YYREEE (reference sequence). The V gene end was trimmed by 0 bases and the J gene end by 2 bases; junction bases not matched to a gene: 2. The CDR3 loop spans 15 amino acids. This CDR3 reads CASSLAQGANYGYTF. Here the CDR3 DNA reads TGTGCCAGCAGCTTGGCACAGGGGGCAAACTATGGCTACACCTTC.

The V call is TRBV6-1, the J call TRBJ2-5; the D gene could be TRBD1 or TRBD2 (5 bases each). This CDR3 has 14 residues. Germline assignment: CDR1 MNHNS and CDR2 SASEGT. Trimming took off 6 bases at V and 5 bases at J, with 16 bases between the two ends. The CDR3 DNA reads TGTGCCAGCAGGCCCTCGAGGGGTGGCGAGACCCAGTACTTC. Translating gives CASRPSRGGETQYF.

This clonotype was observed a few times. CDR3 DNA: TGCGCCAGCCAAGACCTCGGACAGCTGAACACTGAAGCTTTCTTT. It is translated as CASQDLGQLNTEAFF. The chain links TRBV5-1 to TRBJ1-1; D may be TRBD1 (6 bases). This CDR3 has 15 amino acids. The V gene's germline CDR1 is SGHRS and CDR2 YFSETQ. The V gene lost 7 bases and the J gene lost 0 bases, with 16 bases spanning the gap.

In its sample, this clonotype was seen a few times. This chain connects TRBV4-3 to TRBJ1-6; a possible D gene is TRBD1 (6 bases). Trimming cost V 0 bases and J 0 bases, with 15 bases left between them. CDR1 and CDR2 (germline): LGHNA, YSLEER. This CDR3 spans 19 amino acids. The CDR3: CASSQDFDRSSSYNSPLHF. CDR3 DNA: TGCGCCAGCAGCCAAGATTTTGACAGGTCAAGCTCCTATAATTCACCCCTCCACTTT.